In its sample, the clone carrying this T cell receptor (beta chain) was seen once. The antigen is not known. The sample belongs to a study of T cell responses to AZD1222 COVID-19 vaccine. Turning to the study itself: Analysis merged second doses at about 4 or about 12 weeks. General study points: Of spike-specific TCRs, nearly half reportedly target regions left unmutated in variants. Increased Spike-specific TCR breadth and depth were observed after two AZD1222 doses. It was only after the peak T cell response that any repertoires were sampled.

Generated by immunoSEQ multiplex PCR, the TCRdb table keeps only in-frame clones and is missing some. The table has roughly 180,000 clones, roughly 94% seen once. Germline V gene sequence: CDR1 LGHNA, CDR2 YNFKEQ. The ends were cut back, 6 bases at V and 1 base at J, with 15 bases in the middle. The CDR3 is 15 residues long. The gene calls are TRBV4-2 and TRBJ1-1, with a tentative D call TRBD1 (5 bases). The receptor was isolated from an adult in good health. Sequencing used peripheral blood, obtained on day 0 of AZD1222 vaccination. DNA for the CDR3: TGTGCCAGCAGACCCGGAGGGGTTGGGAACACTGAAGCTTTCTTT. Translated, it gives CASRPGGVGNTEAFF.